Below, 19 T cell receptor beta chains from the same sample are listed, as sequenced in a study of graft-versus-host responses after intestinal transplantation. No antigen has been identified for these receptors. Produced via immunoSEQ multiplex PCR; TCRdb's table is partial and in-frame only. The sample lists 90,000 to 150,000 clones, 85% to 95% seen once, with 3% to 3.5% in the top ten. The source material was unstimulated CD8+ T cells sorted from spleen or lymph node cells, sampled before intestinal transplant. The source is a human donor who received an intestinal transplant.

The chain uses TRBV4-1 and TRBJ2-7; 10 positions match TRBD2. V lost 4 bases, J lost 1 base, and 7 bases stayed unmatched. This CDR3 is 16 amino acids long. The V gene's germline CDR1 is MGHRA and CDR2 YSYEKL. CDR3 loop: CASSPGRAGGSYEQYF. CDR3 nucleotide sequence: TGCGCCAGCAGCCCTGGTAGAGCGGGAGGGTCCTACGAGCAGTACTTC.

This sequence joins TRBV7-9 and TRBJ1-5; a possible D gene is TRBD1 (5 bases). Germline CDR1 is SEHNR and CDR2 is FQNEAQ (reference sequence). V was pared by 3 bases and J by 7 bases, with 10 bases between. CDR3 length: 13 amino acids. The CDR3, as DNA: TGTGCCAGCAGCTTTACCGGGGGGCAGCCCCAGCATTTT. Translating gives CASSFTGGQPQHF.

V and J are TRBV2 and TRBJ1-2; 8 bases fit TRBD1. This CDR3 region has 15 residues. Germline trimming cut 7 bases from V and 2 bases from J; bases unmatched to any gene: 9. CDR1 and CDR2 (germline): SNHLY, FYNNEI. CDR3 protein: CASTNNRGKNYGYTF. CDR3 nucleotides: TGTGCCAGCACCAATAACAGGGGGAAAAACTATGGCTACACCTTC.

In its sample, this clone was seen once. This rearrangement joins TRBV5-6 to TRBJ2-7, with 7 positions matching TRBD2. Germline assignment: CDR1 SGHDT and CDR2 YYEEEE. Trimming at V came to 2 bases and at J to 2 bases, leaving 4 bases not matched to a gene. The CDR3 loop spans 14 amino acids. Written as DNA, the CDR3 is TGTGCCAGCAGCTTCGGGGGGAGGCCCTACGAGCAGTACTTC. Amino acids: CASSFGGRPYEQYF.

The chain employs TRBV5-1 and TRBJ1-1; TRBD1 matches at 8 bases. CDR3 size: 14 residues. J lost 4 bases, V lost 0 bases, and 2 bases had no gene match. Germline values: CDR1 SGHRS, CDR2 YFSETQ. Here the CDR3 reads CASSLGTGLTEAFF. The CDR3 region has the DNA TGCGCCAGCAGCTTGGGGACAGGGCTCACTGAAGCTTTCTTT.

The genes are TRBV27 and TRBJ2-1, with 10 nucleotides matching TRBD2. J gave up 7 bases and V 2 bases, and 14 bases lay outside the gene matches. The CDR3 extends over 18 amino acids. Looked up from germline, CDR1 is MNHEY and CDR2 is SMNVEV (reference sequence). CDR3 sequence (DNA): TGTGCCAGCAGTTTAACCTCGGGGGAGCGGGAGGGGCCGAATGAGCAGTTCTTC. The encoded protein is CASSLTSGEREGPNEQFF.

This chain joins TRBV29-1 and TRBJ2-1; 7 bases line up with TRBD2. J gave up 0 bases and V 5 bases, and 4 bases lay outside the gene matches. The CDR3 covers 14 residues. CDR1 is SQVTM, CDR2 ANQGSEA, per germline. CDR3 nucleotide sequence: TGCAGCGTTACCCTAGCGGCCTCCTACAATGAGCAGTTCTTC. As protein: CSVTLAASYNEQFF.

J is TRBJ2-1 and V is TRBV29-1, with 9 bases identical to TRBD1. CDR1 and CDR2 (germline): SQVTM, ANQGSEA. The CDR3 is 18 amino acids. With 2 bases clipped from V and 1 base from J, the junction kept 12 bases outside the gene matches. As DNA, the CDR3 is TGCAGCGTTGAATTCGGCCTGGGGGGACAGGGTTCCTACAATGAGCAGTTCTTC. The encoded protein is CSVEFGLGGQGSYNEQFF.

As to this clone: The limits of the CDR3 on the DNA are not certain, so only TCRdb's listed CDR3 is given. The chain recombines TRBV28 with TRBJ2-1; no check of the table's D call, TRBD1, against the DNA was made. Germline lookup yields CDR1 MDHEN and CDR2 SYDVKM. Inclusive of both ends, the CDR3 amounts to 13 amino acids. CDR3 loop: CASILGRGNEQFF.

The rearrangement uses TRBV19 and TRBJ1-2; D is unresolved. Per germline, CDR1 LNHDA and CDR2 SQIVND (reference sequence). The CDR3 runs 13 residues. V lost 8 bases and J 4 bases, leaving 14 bases between the germline ends. The CDR3 coding sequence is TGTGCCAGTGGCCTGGTAGGAGCCTATGGCTACACCTTC. It specifies CASGLVGAYGYTF.

V and J are TRBV6-6 and TRBJ2-7; D may be TRBD2 (6 bases). The CDR3 spans 12 residues. Germline V lookup: CDR1 MNHNY, CDR2 SVGAGI (reference sequence). V lost 5 bases to trimming and J lost 4 bases, with 9 bases between them. The CDR3 region is CASSGTGYEQYF. DNA of the CDR3: TGTGCCAGCAGTGGGACTGGATACGAGCAGTACTTC.

The rearrangement links TRBV7-9 to TRBJ2-7, with D perhaps matching TRBD1 (6 bases). This CDR3 has 17 residues. Germline V lookup: CDR1 SEHNR, CDR2 FQNEAQ (reference sequence). V was cut by 6 bases and J by 4 bases, with 25 bases left in between. The CDR3 sequence: CASSPRPSYREHYEQYF. CDR3 DNA sequence: TGTGCCAGCAGTCCCCGGCCTTCTTACAGGGAGCATTACGAGCAGTACTTC.

The V and J genes are TRBV7-6 and TRBJ2-7; 10 bases are shared with TRBD1. The CDR3 has 14 residues. The V gene end was trimmed by 3 bases and the J gene end by 6 bases; junction bases not matched to a gene: 5. Germline values: CDR1 SGHVS, CDR2 FNYEAQ. The CDR3 spells CASSLSRDRGEQYF. The DNA of the CDR3 is TGTGCCAGCAGCTTGAGCCGGGACAGGGGCGAGCAGTACTTC. Full variable domain (missing parts from reference TRBV7-6 and TRBJ2-7): GAGVSQSPRYKVTKRGQDVALRCDPISGHVSLYWYRQALGQGPEFLTYFNYEAQQDKSGLPNDRFSAERPEGSISTLTIQRTEQRDSAMYRCASSLSRDRGEQYFGPGTRLTVT.

The J gene is TRBJ2-1, the V gene TRBV6-4; D is perhaps TRBD2 (6 bases). Germline assignment: CDR1 MRHNA and CDR2 SNTAGT. With 3 bases removed from V and 5 bases from J, the gap between germline ends came to 8 bases. This CDR3 comprises 13 residues. This chain's CDR3 is CASSEEGDNEQFF. The CDR3 DNA is TGTGCCAGCAGTGAGGAGGGAGACAATGAGCAGTTCTTC.

The CDR3 protein is CASSQEPLYGLEETQYF. CDR3 nucleotides: TGTGCCAGCAGCCAAGAACCTCTATACGGGTTGGAGGAGACCCAGTACTTC. V and J are TRBV4-2 and TRBJ2-5, with D unresolved. Trimming took off 0 bases at V and 5 bases at J, with 19 bases between the two ends. This CDR3 has 17 residues. Per the germline V gene, CDR1 is LGHNA and CDR2 is YNFKEQ.

This clone was found once. The chain uses TRBV7-2 and TRBJ2-3; 13 bases are shared with TRBD2. Unmatched junction bases numbered 11, after V lost 5 bases and J lost 0 bases. CDR3 length: 19 amino acids. Germline V gene sequence: CDR1 SGHTA, CDR2 FQGNSA. The CDR3: CASSQKTSGRPSSTDTQYF. The CDR3 region has the DNA TGTGCCAGCAGCCAAAAGACTAGCGGGAGGCCTTCTAGCACAGATACGCAGTATTTT.

This chain links TRBV7-3 with TRBJ2-1; D possibly corresponds to TRBD2 (5 bases). Germline V lookup: CDR1 SGHTA, CDR2 FQGTGA. The CDR3 has 15 amino acids. V was cut by 1 base and J by 0 bases, with 7 bases left in between. CDR3 bases: TGTGCCAGCAGCTTAAAAGCGGACTCCTACAATGAGCAGTTCTTC. Protein sequence: CASSLKADSYNEQFF. Supplemented by reference TRBV7-3 and TRBJ2-1, the full variable domain reads GAGVSQTPSNKVTEKGKYVELRCDPISGHTALYWYRQSLGQGPEFLIYFQGTGAADDSGLPNDRFFAVRPEGSVSTLKIQRTERGDSAVYLCASSLKADSYNEQFFGPGTRLTVL.

V is TRBV7-8 and J is TRBJ2-3; TRBD1 aligns across 11 bases. CDR3 length: 17 amino acids. V was pared by 3 bases and J by 2 bases, with 7 bases of the junction left unmatched. Germline CDR1 SGHVS, CDR2 FQNEAQ. This CDR3 reads CASSFRTGGLYTDTQYF. In DNA, the CDR3 is TGTGCCAGCAGCTTCAGGACAGGGGGCCTGTACACAGATACGCAGTATTTT.

The V call is TRBV2, the J call TRBJ1-3; D is perhaps TRBD1 (5 bases). The germline gives CDR1 SNHLY, CDR2 FYNNEI. The V end lost 3 bases, the J end lost 1 base, and 16 bases lay between the germline ends. The CDR3 has 17 amino acids. The CDR3 region has the DNA TGTGCCAGCAGTGACGGCAGGGTTAGTCTTTCTGGAAACACCATATATTTT. This encodes CASSDGRVSLSGNTIYF.